This T cell receptor beta chain was sequenced during a study of blood T cell repertoires in COVID-19. Sequencing used immunoSEQ multiplex PCR; TCRdb keeps in-frame clones, though not all of them. Of some 130,000 clones in the sample, 75% to 90% were seen once. Living in 24 US areas, the participants were between 18 and 89 years of age. The CDR3 loop spans 14 amino acids. Trimming stripped 3 bases from V and 1 base from J, with 9 bases between. Germline V gene lookup returns CDR1 KGHSH and CDR2 LQKENI. This clone showed up just once. Source material: PBMCs or T cells enriched from blood (not recorded which). The clonotype originates from a man in his thirties or forties who had recovered from COVID-19. The genes are TRBV18 and TRBJ1-1; D is ambiguous. The CDR3 coding sequence is TGTGCCAGCTCACCCCTGACGGGGAACACTGAAGCTTTCTTT. Translation gives CASSPLTGNTEAFF.